This is a list of T cell receptor beta chains from one sample in a study of OX40 agonist ivuxolimab in advanced cancers. Here immunoSEQ multiplex PCR was the method, and the copy in TCRdb shows in-frame clones only, minus some. This sample yields about 54,000 clones, of which approximately 90% are seen a single time; roughly 9.4% belongs to the top ten. The source was CD4+ or CD8+ T cells sorted from blood, collected in a trial of the OX40 agonist ivuxolimab. The receptors originated from an adult with an advanced solid tumor such as melanoma, head and neck, liver or kidney cancer. CDR3s include the opening cysteine and the closing phenylalanine or tryptophan. A D gene is named only where the DNA matches it firmly. The size entry is marked missing in some rows and otherwise reads once, few, many or a size class.

TRBJ1-2 | TRBV18 | once | NA | CASSPVSARAPYGYTF | TGTGCCAGCTCACCAGTCTCGGCCAGGGCACCGTATGGCTACACCTTC
TRBJ2-7 | TRBV7-8 | NA | NA | CASSLRGPLNEQYF | TGTGCCAGCAGCTTAAGAGGGCCCTTAAACGAGCAGTACTTC
TRBJ2-7 | TRBV9 | NA | NA | CASSVGSGSSYEQYF | TGTGCCAGCAGCGTAGGTTCGGGTTCTTCCTACGAGCAGTACTTC
TRBJ1-1 | TRBV30 | few | NA | CAWSVDGGTEAFF | TGTGCCTGGAGTGTAGACGGGGGTACTGAAGCTTTCTTT
TRBJ2-1 | TRBV19 | NA | NA | CASSIDEGSSYNEQFF | TGTGCCAGTAGTATAGATGAGGGGTCCTCCTACAATGAGCAGTTCTTC
TRBJ2-5 | TRBV7-9 | NA | NA | CASSLGGKAIQETQYF | TGTGCCAGCAGCTTAGGAGGGAAGGCGATCCAAGAGACCCAGTACTTC
TRBJ1-3 | TRBV13 | NA | NA | CASSLGRWRNTIYF | TGTGCCAGCAGCTTAGGCAGATGGCGAAACACCATATATTTT
TRBJ2-7 | TRBV29-1 | NA | TRBD1 | CSVETGQGSYEQYF | TGCAGCGTTGAAACGGGACAGGGATCCTACGAGCAGTACTTC
TRBJ1-5 | TRBV7-9 | NA | NA | CASRRDNQPQHF | TGTGCCAGCAGGAGGGACAATCAGCCCCAGCATTTT
TRBJ2-3 | TRBV7-9 | NA | NA | CASSRMRGPDTQYF | TGTGCCAGCAGCCGAATGCGGGGCCCAGATACGCAGTATTTT
TRBJ1-5 | TRBV19 | medium-sized | NA | CASNAQMDGYNQPQHF | TGTGCCAGTAATGCCCAAATGGATGGGTACAATCAGCCCCAGCATTTT
TRBJ2-5 | TRBV7-9 | NA | NA | CASSLANYQETQYF | TGTGCCAGCAGCTTAGCGAACTATCAAGAGACCCAGTACTTC
TRBJ2-1 | TRBV13 | NA | TRBD2 | CASSRSGLADNEQFF | TGTGCCAGCAGCAGAAGTGGACTAGCGGATAATGAGCAGTTCTTC
TRBJ1-1 | TRBV7-9 | once | NA | CASSVGVTEAFF | TGTGCCAGCAGCGTCGGGGTGACTGAAGCTTTCTTT
TRBJ2-1 | TRBV10-3 | NA | NA | CAISDPERKAYNEQFF | TGTGCCATCAGTGACCCCGAGAGGAAGGCCTACAATGAGCAGTTCTTC
TRBJ1-2 | TRBV18 | NA | NA | CASSPQEGGSIYGYTF | TGTGCCAGCTCACCCCAGGAGGGTGGGTCGATCTATGGCTACACCTTC
TRBJ2-7 | TRBV10-3 | NA | NA | CAISELSQPPPYEQYF | TGTGCCATCAGTGAGCTTTCCCAACCACCTCCCTACGAGCAGTACTTC
TRBJ1-5 | TRBV27 | few | NA | CASSEGGYGQPQHF | TGTGCCAGCAGTGAAGGGGGGTACGGTCAGCCCCAGCATTTT
TRBJ1-2 | TRBV19 | NA | NA | CASSIPYGVLGYTF | TGTGCCAGTAGTATCCCCTACGGGGTTCTTGGCTACACCTTC
TRBJ1-1 | TRBV29-1 | NA | NA | CSVDEGGLKTEAFF | TGCAGCGTTGATGAAGGGGGACTAAAAACTGAAGCTTTCTTT
TRBJ2-3 | TRBV7-8 | once | NA | CASREGRYTQYF | TGTGCCAGCAGAGAGGGTAGATATACGCAGTATTTT
TRBJ1-5 | TRBV15 | once | NA | CATSRPRGTGNQPQHF | TGTGCCACCAGCAGACCGAGGGGCACGGGCAATCAGCCCCAGCATTTT
TRBJ2-7 | TRBV4-2 | NA | TRBD1 | CASSQGQGVHEQYF | TGTGCCAGCAGCCAGGGACAGGGTGTCCACGAGCAGTACTTC
TRBJ1-1 | TRBV19 | NA | NA | CASSIARLTEAFF | TGTGCCAGTAGTATCGCCCGTCTCACGGAAGCTTTCTTT
TRBJ2-7 | TRBV29-1 | NA | TRBD1 | CSVDADRGGDPYEQYF | TGCAGCGTTGATGCGGACAGGGGGGGCGATCCGTACGAGCAGTACTTC
TRBJ1-2 | TRBV14 | NA | NA | CASSQDTGGSGYTF | TGTGCCAGCAGCCAAGATACGGGGGGTAGTGGCTACACCTTC
TRBJ1-4 | TRBV5-6 | NA | TRBD1 | CASSPGTGGRKLFF | TGTGCCAGCAGTCCCGGGACAGGGGGCAGAAAACTGTTTTTT
TRBJ2-7 | TRBV2 | NA | NA | CASSESPSYEQYF | TGTGCCAGCAGTGAATCTCCCTCCTACGAGCAGTACTTC
TRBJ1-1 | TRBV7-9 | NA | NA | CASSHDRTEAFF | TGTGCCAGCAGCCACGACAGAACTGAAGCTTTCTTT
TRBJ1-1 | TRBV11-2 | NA | TRBD1 | CASSLEVQGGTEAFF | TGTGCCAGCAGCTTAGAGGTACAGGGGGGGACTGAAGCTTTCTTT
TRBJ2-2 | TRBV4-1 | once | TRBD1 | CASSQAPPGTGVSGELFF | TGCGCCAGCAGCCAAGCCCCCCCGGGGACAGGGGTTAGCGGGGAGCTGTTTTTT
TRBJ2-7 | TRBV19 | NA | TRBD2 | CASSLGLAGGPTTVEQYF | TGTGCCAGTAGTTTAGGACTAGCGGGAGGTCCCACTACCGTCGAGCAGTACTTC
TRBJ2-1 | TRBV7-3 | NA | TRBD2 | CASSSIGGGSNEQFF | TGTGCCAGCAGCTCAATCGGCGGGGGTTCCAATGAGCAGTTCTTC
TRBJ2-1 | TRBV19 | NA | TRBD2 | CASRGEGLRSYNEQFF | TGTGCCAGTAGGGGGGAGGGTCTTAGGTCGTACAATGAGCAGTTCTTC
TRBJ2-7 | TRBV14 | NA | TRBD2 | CASSLNRGRGGSYEQYF | TGTGCCAGCAGCCTCAATCGAGGGCGGGGGGGATCCTACGAGCAGTACTTC
TRBJ2-3 | TRBV4-3 | NA | NA | CASSQDAHTRNTQYF | TGCGCCAGCAGCCAAGATGCTCATACCCGGAATACGCAGTATTTT
TRBJ1-3 | TRBV9 | NA | NA | CASSGKIQGSSGNTIYF | TGTGCCAGCAGCGGGAAGATACAGGGTAGTTCTGGAAACACCATATATTTT
TRBJ1-3 | TRBV6-5 | NA | TRBD1 | CASSYGQGFGNTIYF | TGTGCCAGCAGTTACGGACAGGGGTTTGGAAACACCATATATTTT
TRBJ2-2 | TRBV19 | NA | TRBD1 | CASSIWATGIEELFF | TGTGCCAGTAGTATTTGGGCGACAGGGATTGAGGAGCTGTTTTTT
TRBJ2-7 | TRBV19 | NA | NA | CASSDSYEQYF | TGTGCCAGTAGTGACTCCTACGAGCAGTACTTC
TRBJ2-1 | TRBV28 | NA | NA | CASSSPRTSWYNEQFF | TGTGCCAGCAGTTCCCCACGTACTAGCTGGTACAATGAGCAGTTCTTC
TRBJ2-7 | TRBV4-2 | NA | TRBD1 | CASSPTGSSYEQYF | TGTGCCAGCAGCCCGACAGGGTCGTCCTACGAGCAGTACTTC
TRBJ2-1 | TRBV19 | NA | TRBD2 | CASSLAESYNEQFF | TGTGCCAGTAGTCTAGCGGAGTCCTACAATGAGCAGTTCTTC
TRBJ2-3 | TRBV11-3 | NA | TRBD2 | CASSSWTSGRASTDTQYF | TGTGCCAGCAGCTCCTGGACTAGCGGGAGGGCCAGCACAGATACGCAGTATTTT
TRBJ1-5 | TRBV15 | NA | NA | CATSSLTPQPQHF | TGTGCCACCAGCTCGCTTACCCCTCAGCCCCAGCATTTT
TRBJ1-1 | TRBV7-8 | NA | NA | CASSLELMNTEAFF | TGTGCCAGCAGCTTAGAGCTCATGAACACTGAAGCTTTCTTT
TRBJ2-2 | TRBV4-1 | NA | NA | CASSQDGQGTAGELFF | TGCGCCAGCAGCCAAGATGGGCAGGGGACGGCCGGGGAGCTGTTTTTT
TRBJ2-1 | TRBV7-8 | NA | TRBD2 | CASSPSGHNEQFF | TGTGCCAGCAGCCCTAGCGGCCACAATGAGCAGTTCTTC
TRBJ1-1 | TRBV28 | NA | NA | CASSFRGGLTEAFF | TGTGCCAGCAGTTTCAGGGGTGGTCTTACTGAAGCTTTCTTT
TRBJ1-3 | TRBV6-5 | NA | NA | CASSYSGAHLDTIYF | TGTGCCAGCAGTTACTCAGGGGCTCATCTTGACACCATATATTTT
TRBJ1-4 | TRBV11-2 | NA | NA | CASSFFNSGNEKLFF | TGTGCCAGCAGCTTCTTCAATTCTGGTAATGAAAAACTGTTTTTT
TRBJ1-1 | TRBV15 | NA | NA | CATSRDPTEAFF | TGTGCCACCAGCAGAGATCCCACTGAAGCTTTCTTT
TRBJ1-5 | TRBV4-2 | NA | TRBD1 | CASSQETGEAQPQHF | TGTGCCAGCAGCCAAGAGACAGGGGAGGCTCAGCCCCAGCATTTT
TRBJ1-4 | TRBV2 | NA | NA | CASSEDHSSEKLFF | TGTGCCAGCAGTGAAGACCATAGTAGCGAAAAACTGTTTTTT
TRBJ1-1 | TRBV15 | large | NA | CATSVLRGSTEAFF | TGTGCCACCAGCGTCCTCAGGGGAAGCACTGAAGCTTTCTTT